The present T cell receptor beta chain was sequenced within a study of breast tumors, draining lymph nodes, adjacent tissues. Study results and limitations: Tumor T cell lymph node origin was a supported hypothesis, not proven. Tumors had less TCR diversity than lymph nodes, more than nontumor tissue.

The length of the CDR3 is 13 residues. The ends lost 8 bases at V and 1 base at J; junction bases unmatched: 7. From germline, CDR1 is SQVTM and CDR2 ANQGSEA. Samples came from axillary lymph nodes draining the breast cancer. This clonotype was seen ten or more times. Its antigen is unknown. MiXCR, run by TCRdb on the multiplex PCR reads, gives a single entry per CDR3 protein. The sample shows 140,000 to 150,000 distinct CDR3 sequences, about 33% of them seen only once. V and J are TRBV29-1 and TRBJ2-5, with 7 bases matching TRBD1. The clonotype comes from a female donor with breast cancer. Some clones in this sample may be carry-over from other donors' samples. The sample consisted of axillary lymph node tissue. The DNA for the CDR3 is TGCAGCCTACAGACAGGGCTCCAAGAGACCCAGTACTTC. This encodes CSLQTGLQETQYF.